The clone carrying this TCR beta chain was picked up many times. Its antigen is not known. CDR3 size: 16 residues. Germline V lookup: CDR1 MNHEY, CDR2 SVGAGI. Trimming cost V 5 bases and J 0 bases, with 14 bases left between them. The data are from a study of T cells after yellow fever vaccination. General study points: Among all clonotypes, a small share was observed in both CD4 and CD8 compartments.

TCRdb re-analysed the 5' RACE reads in MiXCR, keeping a single row per CDR3 protein. The table records 100,000 to 150,000 distinct CDR3 sequences, 7.4% of them present only once. The source material was CD4+ T cells sorted from PBMCs, sampled 10 days after the first yellow fever vaccination. This TCR came from a man aged 18 to 30 who received the YFV17D yellow fever vaccine. The chain joins TRBV6-5 to TRBJ2-1; tentatively, D is TRBD2 (6 bases). The CDR3 DNA is TGTGCCAGCAGTACGACTAGGAGGGACTCCTACAATGAGCAGTTCTTC. It encodes CASSTTRRDSYNEQFF.